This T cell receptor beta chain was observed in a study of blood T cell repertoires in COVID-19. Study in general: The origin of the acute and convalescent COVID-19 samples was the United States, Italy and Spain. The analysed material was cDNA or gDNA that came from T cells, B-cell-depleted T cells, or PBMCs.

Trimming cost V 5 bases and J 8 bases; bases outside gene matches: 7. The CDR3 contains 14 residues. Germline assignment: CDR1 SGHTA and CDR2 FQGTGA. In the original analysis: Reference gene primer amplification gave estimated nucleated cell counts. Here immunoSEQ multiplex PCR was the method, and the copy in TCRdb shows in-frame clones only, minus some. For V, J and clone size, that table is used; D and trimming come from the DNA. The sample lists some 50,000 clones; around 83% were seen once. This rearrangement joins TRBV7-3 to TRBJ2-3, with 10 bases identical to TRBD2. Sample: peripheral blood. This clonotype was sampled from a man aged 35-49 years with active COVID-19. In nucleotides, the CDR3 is TGTGCCAGCAGCCCCTCCGCTAGCGGGAGTACGCAGTATTTT. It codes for CASSPSASGSTQYF.